What follows are 8 T cell receptor beta chains derived from one specimen sequenced in a study of technical replicates of blood from several donors. The data were produced by immunoSEQ multiplex PCR, yet TCRdb's version contains in-frame clones alone and is incomplete. The table has some 100,000 clones, 95% to 96% seen once. Sequenced: T cells isolated from PBMCs. All receptors derive from a human donor in good health.

A few counts support this clone. The chain employs TRBV12-5 and TRBJ1-2, with D possibly TRBD1 on 6 matching bases. The CDR3 extends over 14 amino acids. Per the germline V gene, CDR1 is LGHNT and CDR2 is FRNRAP. The V and J ends lost 2 bases and 3 bases respectively, with 10 bases between them. The DNA of the CDR3 is TGTGCTAGTGGTTTGACAGGGCGATACTATGGCTACACCTTC. Amino acid sequence: CASGLTGRYYGYTF.

The chain joins TRBV6-6 to TRBJ1-5; tentatively, D is TRBD1 (6 bases). V lost 4 bases to trimming and J lost 3 bases, with 16 bases between them. There are 16 residues in the CDR3. Looked up from germline, CDR1 is MNHNY and CDR2 is SVGAGI (reference sequence). The CDR3: CASSSGGQTSNQPQHF. The DNA for the CDR3 is TGTGCCAGCAGTTCCGGCGGACAGACCTCCAATCAGCCCCAGCATTTT.

The CDR3 DNA reads TGTGCCCGGGAGACGACCATCTGGGGCGTCCCCGGGGAGCTGTTTTTT. It is translated as CARETTIWGVPGELFF. The chain is built from TRBV30 and TRBJ2-2; weak D call: TRBD2 (6 bases). Deletions cut 8 bases from V and 6 bases from J, with 25 bases between. In germline, CDR1 is GTSNPN, CDR2 SVGIG (reference sequence). This CDR3 has 16 amino acids.

This clone was seen only once. V and J are TRBV6-6 and TRBJ2-7; 12 nucleotides line up with TRBD1. V gave up 6 bases and J gave up 4 bases; unmatched junction bases: 7. Germline loops: CDR1 MNHNY, CDR2 SVGAGI (reference sequence). The CDR3 runs 15 residues. This CDR3 is CASSPRDRGLYEQYF. DNA of the CDR3: TGTGCCAGCAGCCCCCGGGACAGGGGGCTTTACGAGCAGTACTTC.

The genes are TRBV6-6 and TRBJ1-4; D remains unclear. The CDR3 has 15 amino acids. Trimming took off 0 bases at V and 0 bases at J, with 5 bases between the two ends. Germline values: CDR1 MNHNY, CDR2 SVGAGI (reference sequence). The CDR3 sequence is CASSYSQPTNEKLFF. Here the CDR3 DNA reads TGTGCCAGCAGTTACTCACAGCCAACTAATGAAAAACTGTTTTTT.

The chain joins TRBV5-1 to TRBJ2-1, with TRBD2 identical over 9 bases. With 8 bases clipped from V and 0 bases from J, the junction kept 0 bases outside the gene matches. There are 13 residues in the CDR3. Germline V gene lookup returns CDR1 SGHRS and CDR2 YFSETQ. CDR3 sequence: CASSGSSYNEQFF. In nucleotides, the CDR3 is TGCGCCAGTAGCGGGAGCTCCTACAATGAGCAGTTCTTC.

The chain has TRBV5-1 and TRBJ2-7; TRBD2 aligns across 7 bases. J was trimmed by 0 bases and V by 3 bases; bases with no gene match: 9. From germline, CDR1 is SGHRS and CDR2 YFSETQ. CDR3 length equals 16 residues. This CDR3 is CASSSALTSASYEQYF. The CDR3 region has the DNA TGCGCCAGCAGCTCCGCATTAACTAGCGCCTCCTACGAGCAGTACTTC.

The rearrangement uses TRBV9 and TRBJ2-1, with a possible D match to TRBD2 (6 bases). This CDR3 is 16 amino acids long. The ends were cut back, 0 bases at V and 0 bases at J, with 10 bases in the middle. CDR1 SGDLS and CDR2 YYNGEE come from the germline V gene. As DNA, the CDR3 is TGTGCCAGCAGCGTAGACGGGGGAAGCTCCTACAATGAGCAGTTCTTC. Translated: CASSVDGGSSYNEQFF.